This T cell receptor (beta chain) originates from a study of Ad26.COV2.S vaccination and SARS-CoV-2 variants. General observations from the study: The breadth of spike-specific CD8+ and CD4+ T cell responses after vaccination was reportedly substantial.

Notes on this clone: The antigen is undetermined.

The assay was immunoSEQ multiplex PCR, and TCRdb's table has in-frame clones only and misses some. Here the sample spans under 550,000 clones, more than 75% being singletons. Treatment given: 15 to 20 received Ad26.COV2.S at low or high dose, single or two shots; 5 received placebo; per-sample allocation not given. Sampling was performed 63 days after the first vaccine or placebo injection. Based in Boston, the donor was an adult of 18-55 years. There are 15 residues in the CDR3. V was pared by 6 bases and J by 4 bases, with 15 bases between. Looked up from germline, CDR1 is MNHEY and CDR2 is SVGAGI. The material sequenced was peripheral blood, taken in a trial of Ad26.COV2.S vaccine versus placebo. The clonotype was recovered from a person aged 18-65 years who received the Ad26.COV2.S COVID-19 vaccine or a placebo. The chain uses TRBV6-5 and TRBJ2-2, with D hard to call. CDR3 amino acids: CASRFEALVTGELFF. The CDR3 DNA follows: TGTGCCAGCAGATTTGAGGCCTTGGTCACCGGGGAGCTGTTTTTT.